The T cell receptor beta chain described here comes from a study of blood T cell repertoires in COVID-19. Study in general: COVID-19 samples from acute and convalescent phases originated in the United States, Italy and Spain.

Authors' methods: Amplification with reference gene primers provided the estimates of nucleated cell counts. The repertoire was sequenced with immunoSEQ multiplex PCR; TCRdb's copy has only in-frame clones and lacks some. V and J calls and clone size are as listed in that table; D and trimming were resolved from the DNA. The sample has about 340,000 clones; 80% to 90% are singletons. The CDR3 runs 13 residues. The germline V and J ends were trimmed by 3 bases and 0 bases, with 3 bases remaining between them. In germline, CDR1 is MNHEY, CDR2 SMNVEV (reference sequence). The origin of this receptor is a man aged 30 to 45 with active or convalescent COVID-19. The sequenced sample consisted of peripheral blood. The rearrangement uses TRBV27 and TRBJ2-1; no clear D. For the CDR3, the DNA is TGTGCCAGCAGTTTTTACTCCTACAATGAGCAGTTCTTC. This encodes CASSFYSYNEQFF.